The T cell receptor beta chain described here comes from a study of control samples from healthy donors and cancer patients. This clone was counted only a few times. Libraries were prepared by immunoSEQ multiplex PCR; TCRdb keeps only in-frame clonotypes and omits some of them. The table records under 85,000 clones, roughly 88% of them present only once. CDR1 is DFQATT, CDR2 SNEGSKA, per germline (reference sequence). Trimming removed 5 bases at V and 12 bases at J, with 14 bases between. This CDR3 has 11 amino acids. The source is a man aged 55-75 years with head and neck cancer. Sequencing used PBMCs. The chain has TRBV20-1 and TRBJ2-1; D ambiguous. This chain's CDR3 is CSAQVASRQFF. The CDR3 nucleotides are TGCAGTGCTCAAGTCGCCTCCCGGCAGTTCTTC.